The 20 T cell receptor beta chains in this list originate from one sample, sequenced in a study of vaccination effects on CD4 cells after COVID-19 (dated 2022 in TCRdb). No antigen has been identified for these receptors. The ViraFEST assay stimulated PBMC with viral peptide pools and then used TCR sequencing to identify antigen-specific CD4+ T cell clonotypes by expansion. After less than eleven days of culture, CD4+ T cells were isolated with the EasySep CD4+ T cell isolation kit. Healthy vaccine recipients had no prior SARS-CoV-2 infection, confirmed by negative nucleocapsid antibodies before and after vaccination. The library was generated by the immunoSEQ multiplex PCR assay. This immuneACCESS table, as held by TCRdb, lists in-frame sequences with V and J called but not all clones. Of the missing ones, under half trace to an unresolved V gene in checked studies; the others have no known cause. This sample holds about 73,000 clones; approximately 74% were observed only once. The ten biggest clones cover roughly 2.9% of the sample.

The input for sequencing was CD4+ T cells from PBMCs cultured with HCoV-NL63 spike peptides, taken before COVID-19 vaccination. The cell subset or site label of this sample denotes: HCoV-NL63 spike overlapping peptide pool stimulation. The receptors shown here come from a human donor who received a COVID-19 vaccine.

This chain links TRBV5-5 with TRBJ1-2, with D perhaps TRBD1 (6 bases). The V end lost 3 bases, the J end lost 2 bases, and 11 bases lay between the germline ends. The germline V gene encodes CDR1 SGHKS and CDR2 YYEKEE (reference sequence). The CDR3 is made up of 14 amino acids. The chain's CDR3 is CASSSQGPNYGYTF. The CDR3 DNA follows: TGTGCCAGCAGCTCCCAGGGGCCCAACTATGGCTACACCTTC.

The chain links TRBV10-1 to TRBJ2-7; D ambiguous. V lost 2 bases, J lost 5 bases, and 10 bases lay in between. The CDR3 is made up of 13 amino acids. Germline V gene data show CDR1 as WNHNN and CDR2 as SYGVQD (reference sequence). As DNA, the CDR3 is TGCGCCAGCAGTGAGACTACACGGGACGAGCAGTACGTC. This sequence encodes CASSETTRDEQYV.

The chain combines TRBV29-1 with TRBJ2-7; D is perhaps TRBD1 or TRBD2 (7 bases each). Per the germline V gene, CDR1 is SQVTM and CDR2 is ANQGSEA. CDR3 size: 13 residues. V was shortened by 4 bases and J by 6 bases, with 16 bases between the two germline ends. The CDR3 loop is CSVVVVRGGEQYV. CDR3 bases: TGCAGCGTTGTCGTGGTCAGGGGGGGCGAGCAGTACGTC.

The rearrangement joins TRBV2 to TRBJ2-3; D not certain. V lost 6 bases to trimming and J lost 3 bases, with 4 bases between them. This CDR3 spans 11 amino acids. In germline, CDR1 is SNHLY, CDR2 FYNNEI. For the CDR3, the DNA is TGTGCCAGCAGACTAACAGATACGCAGTATTTT. Its translation: CASRLTDTQYF.

V and J are TRBV19 and TRBJ1-6; D not resolved. This CDR3 is built from 16 residues. Trimming left V 5 bases short and J 0 bases short, with 11 bases between. The V gene's germline CDR1 is LNHDA and CDR2 SQIVND (reference sequence). CDR3 sequence (DNA): TGTGCCAGTAGTCCGCGGGGAAGCTCCTATAATTCACCCCTCCACTTT. Encoded protein: CASSPRGSSYNSPLHF.

In nucleotides, the CDR3 is TGTGCCAGCAGTCGAGACAGGGGGGATGGGAACGAGCAGTACGTC. This sequence encodes CASSRDRGDGNEQYV. This rearrangement joins TRBV6-5 to TRBJ2-7, with 9 bases fitting TRBD1. The CDR3 has 15 amino acids. J lost 5 bases, V lost 5 bases, and 10 bases had no gene match. Germline assignment: CDR1 MNHEY and CDR2 SVGAGI.

The gene calls are TRBV28 and TRBJ1-6, with TRBD1 identical over 8 bases. Trimming cost V 5 bases and J 6 bases; bases outside gene matches: 9. Looked up from germline, CDR1 is MDHEN and CDR2 is SYDVKM. CDR3 length: 16 residues. The CDR3 nucleotides read TGTGCCAGCAGTACTCGGACAGGGTTGGGTAATTCACCCCTCCACTTT. Its protein is CASSTRTGLGNSPLHF. The whole variable domain, filled in from reference TRBV28 and TRBJ1-6, reads DVKVTQSSRYLVKRTGEKVFLECVQDMDHENMFWYRQDPGLGLRLIYFSYDVKMKEKGDIPEGYSVSREKKERFSLILESASTNQTSMYLCASSTRTGLGNSPLHFGNGTRLTVT.

V usage is TRBV6-5 and J usage is TRBJ2-2, with D perhaps being TRBD1 or TRBD2 (5 bases each). Germline values: CDR1 MNHEY, CDR2 SVGAGI. Trimming took off 7 bases at V and 7 bases at J, with 19 bases between the two ends. CDR3 size: 15 residues. CDR3: CASTRFIQGDGELFF. The CDR3 DNA reads as TGTGCCAGCACAAGATTCATTCAGGGAGACGGGGAGCTGTTTTTT.

The chain has TRBV6-1 and TRBJ1-3, with D unresolved. Per germline, CDR1 MNHNS and CDR2 SASEGT. V shed 2 bases and J shed 0 bases, with 14 bases lying between them. The CDR3 is 17 amino acids. CDR3 sequence: CASSETGKGRSGNTIYF. The CDR3 bases are TGTGCCAGCAGTGAAACCGGTAAGGGCCGCTCTGGAAACACCATATATTTT.

The chain has TRBV24-1 and TRBJ1-2; D not resolved. The CDR3 is 11 residues long. Per the germline V gene, CDR1 is KGHDR and CDR2 is SFDVKD. V lost 6 bases and J 6 bases, leaving 7 bases between the germline ends. The CDR3 sequence is CATSSENGYTF. The DNA of the CDR3 is TGTGCCACCAGTTCGGAGAATGGCTACACCTTC.

The CDR3 here is CAISVGDQETQYF. CDR3 in DNA: TGTGCCATCAGTGTCGGGGACCAAGAGACCCAGTACTTC. The chain recombines TRBV10-3 with TRBJ2-5, with D maybe TRBD2 (5 bases). The CDR3 loop spans 13 amino acids. Between the trimmed V and J ends, which lost 4 bases and 0 bases, there was a span of 6 bases. Germline-derived CDR1 and CDR2 are ENHRY and SYGVKD.

The chain employs TRBV3-1 (or the pseudogene TRBV3-2) and TRBJ1-1; TRBD1 is a possible D gene (6 bases). The length of the CDR3 is 14 residues. The V gene's germline CDR1 is LGHDT and CDR2 YNNKEL (reference sequence). V lost 5 bases, J lost 1 base, and 11 bases lay in between. Here the CDR3 DNA reads TGTGCCAGCAGCGCTCGGGACAAGAACACTGAAGCTTTCTTT. As protein: CASSARDKNTEAFF.

In nucleotides, the CDR3 is TGTGCCAGCAGCCCCCGACTAGCGGCTAGCACAGATACGCAGTATTTT. Translating it yields CASSPRLAASTDTQYF. This sequence joins TRBV3-1 (or the pseudogene TRBV3-2) and TRBJ2-3; 9 bases map to TRBD2. Germline CDR1 and CDR2: LGHDT and YNNKEL (reference sequence). V lost 4 bases to trimming and J lost 0 bases; unmatched junction nucleotides: 5. The CDR3 has 16 residues.

In its sample, this clone was seen a few times. This chain uses TRBV28 with TRBJ1-2, with TRBD1 matching 7 bases. CDR3 length: 13 amino acids. Trimming removed 3 bases from V and 2 bases from J; junction bases left unmatched: 0. Germline CDR1 MDHEN, CDR2 SYDVKM. This CDR3 is CASSLGQNYGYTF. The CDR3 DNA sequence: TGTGCCAGCAGTTTGGGACAGAACTATGGCTACACCTTC.

V is TRBV9 and J is TRBJ2-2; possibly TRBD2 for D (6 bases). From germline, CDR1 is SGDLS and CDR2 YYNGEE. This CDR3 comprises 16 residues. V was pared by 1 base and J by 1 base, with 11 bases between. CDR3 bases: TGTGCCAGCAGCGTAAGTGCGGGAAGGAACACCGGGGAGCTGTTTTTT. This sequence encodes CASSVSAGRNTGELFF.

This chain joins TRBV5-1 and TRBJ1-2; TRBD1 matches 10 bases. The germline V gene has CDR1 SGHRS and CDR2 YFSETQ. Trimming at V came to 0 bases and at J to 8 bases, leaving 4 bases not matched to a gene. The length of the CDR3 is 14 residues. CDR3 residues: CASSLAGTGEGYTF. Written as DNA, the CDR3 is TGCGCCAGCAGCTTGGCCGGGACAGGGGAGGGCTACACCTTC.

The rearrangement joins TRBV6-5 to TRBJ1-3; no clear D. The CDR3 spans 14 residues. V was trimmed by 7 bases and J by 2 bases, leaving 12 bases between them. Per the germline V gene, CDR1 is MNHEY and CDR2 is SVGAGI. The CDR3 DNA reads as TGTGCCAGCAACCCTCCAGGTACTGGAAACACCATATATTTT. Translation gives CASNPPGTGNTIYF.

The chain has TRBV7-9 and TRBJ1-3, with D tentatively TRBD1 (5 bases). The V and J ends lost 5 bases and 0 bases respectively, with 17 bases between them. Germline loops: CDR1 SEHNR, CDR2 FQNEAQ (reference sequence). The CDR3 covers 17 residues. CDR3 bases: TGTGCCAGCAGCCGCGGGACTGGGGAGGTCTCTGGAAACACCATATATTTT. It encodes CASSRGTGEVSGNTIYF.

The V call is TRBV27, the J call TRBJ2-5; TRBD2 agrees at 9 bases. Per the germline V gene, CDR1 is MNHEY and CDR2 is SMNVEV (reference sequence). CDR3 length: 16 amino acids. V dropped 1 base and J dropped 8; count of bases not matched to a gene: 11. This chain's CDR3 is CASSLYASGASPTQYF. The CDR3 nucleotides are TGTGCCAGCAGTTTATACGCTAGCGGGGCCTCCCCCACCCAGTACTTC.

The V call is TRBV18, the J call TRBJ1-5, with 9 bases matching TRBD1. Trimming cost V 3 bases and J 2 bases; bases outside gene matches: 2. Germline values: CDR1 KGHSH, CDR2 LQKENI. CDR3 length equals 15 residues. As DNA, the CDR3 is TGTGCCAGCTCACCTAGGACAGGGGGCAATCAGCCCCAGCATTTT. Amino acid sequence: CASSPRTGGNQPQHF.